The entry below gives a single T cell receptor beta chain sequence along with its context. Repertoires were generated with immunoSEQ multiplex PCR, while TCRdb's copy carries only in-frame clones and drops some. Of over 150,000 clones in the sample, roughly 87% were seen once. This entry belongs to a study of blood T cell repertoires in COVID-19. The wider study: COVID-19 samples from acute and convalescent phases originated in the United States, Italy and Spain.

Participants' reported clinical history set cohort assignment. This sequence was found in a woman between 45 and 60 years old who had recovered from COVID-19. Sample: PBMCs or T cells enriched from blood (not recorded which).

Here the CDR3 reads CASSRRVRNEKLFF. The CDR3 nucleotides read TGTGCCAGCAGCCGACGGGTTAGGAATGAAAAACTGTTTTTT. The chain joins TRBV28 to TRBJ1-4; D call uncertain. V gave up 6 bases and J gave up 5 bases, with 13 bases separating them. The germline V gene has CDR1 MDHEN and CDR2 SYDVKM. The CDR3 is made up of 14 amino acids.